This TCR beta chain was retrieved from a study of glioma-infiltrating T cells after dendritic cell vaccination (TCRdb year 2016). A note on the overall study: The cohort included some 15 glioblastoma patients drawn from Phase I and II dendritic cell vaccination trials, of whom 9 were newly diagnosed and 6 had recurrent disease. Patients received three intradermal dendritic cell vaccine injections at biweekly intervals in the arm below the axilla. To make the vaccine, monocyte-derived dendritic cells were cultured for about seven days with IL-4 and GM-CSF and then pulsed overnight with autologous tumor lysate. Autologous tumor lysate-pulsed dendritic cell vaccination was administered to the patients between the early 2000s and the early 2010s. Survival after dendritic cell vaccination was correlated with TCR sequencing metrics, including TIL content and tumor-blood repertoire overlap. Deep sequencing of TCR beta CDR3 regions was used to quantify tumor-infiltrating lymphocyte content and compare tumor and blood repertoires in dendritic cell-vaccinated glioblastoma patients. The study at large found these results: The three-group TCR overlap response model was characterized as speculative, and prospective validation of the model was stated to be required. The cohort was small and heterogeneous, and full blood and tumor sets were available for few patients, with initial-recurrent tumor pairs available for even fewer patients. No direct relationship between TCR clonality and survival was found, suggesting a diverse polyclonal response may matter. Higher estimated pretreatment TIL content predicted longer time to progression and overall survival after dendritic cell vaccination.

Regarding this clone: Its antigen remains unidentified. Base qualities are not provided; no much larger clone lies one nucleotide away.

Patients were selected for having adequate residual fresh-frozen tumor tissue and more than two years of available survival data. Although molecular status otherwise differed among the glioblastoma patients, no patient had an isocitrate dehydrogenase mutation. PBMC were collected before vaccination, two weeks after the third vaccination, and at tumor progression when it occurred. The Qiagen DNeasy Blood extraction Kit was used to extract genomic DNA. The immunoSEQ assay amplified TCRB CDR3 regions from roughly 2 micrograms of genomic DNA, or from all available DNA when less than that amount was available. For multiplex PCR, 60 forward primers for TCR V beta segments and 13 reverse primers for J beta segments were used. Synthetic control templates were spiked into each sample at limiting dilution to estimate reads per starting template. Sequencing produced 87 bp reads on the Illumina HiSeq System. In the original analysis: PCR and sequencing errors were removed by a nearest neighbor algorithm that merged closely related sequences. TCR overlap was measured as the percentage of unique tumor TCR beta sequences that were also present in the peripheral blood of the same patient. The immuneACCESS repertoire file appears here via TCRdb, limited to in-frame rearrangements. These files lack a portion of the clones; in checked studies, under half of the deficit traces to unresolved V genes, and the cause of the others is not known. The V and J calls and clone size are taken from that table; D and trimming were inferred from the DNA. The sample includes tens of thousands of clones, with roughly 87% observed a single time. In total, the top ten clones hold approximately 2.1% of the sample.

The CDR1 and CDR2 encoded by the germline V gene are MNHEY and SVGAGI. The V and J ends are trimmed by 4 bases and 2 bases, leaving 14 bases between them. Spanning cysteine to phenylalanine, the CDR3 consists of 15 amino acids. Of all the DNA, just the CDR3 is kept, 45 bases in frame from base 1. The chain links TRBV6-5 with TRBJ2-5; TRBD1 might be the D gene, on 5 matching bases. Sequencing used blood, obtained before dendritic cell vaccination. This receptor was obtained from a human donor with glioblastoma. The DNA sequence is as follows: TGTGCCAGCAGTTCCCCCCATGCAGGGCAAGAGACCCAGTACTTC. It encodes CASSSPHAGQETQYF.